Shown below are 4 T cell receptor beta chains from a single sample sequenced in a study of identical twins. One entry per CDR3 protein, called by TCRdb with MiXCR from the 5' RACE reads. The table shows nearly 900,000 distinct CDR3 sequences, with 9% to 15% occurring only once. These data are also associated with another study on yellow fever vaccine responses in identical twins.

Sequencing was performed on PBMCs. Source of these receptors: a woman aged 18-29 years in good health.

This clonotype was observed at least ten times. V gene TRBV20-1 combines with J gene TRBJ2-3; D gene uncertain. V lost 6 bases and J 2 bases, leaving 15 bases between the germline ends. Germline V gene data show CDR1 as DFQATT and CDR2 as SNEGSKA (reference sequence). The CDR3 runs to 14 residues. The CDR3 spells CSAPLRLNTDTQYF. The CDR3 DNA reads as TGCAGTGCCCCCCTCAGACTGAACACAGATACGCAGTATTTT.

The chain combines TRBV18 with TRBJ2-3; D call uncertain. The CDR3 has 16 amino acids. CDR1 is KGHSH and CDR2 is LQKENI in the germline V gene. V lost 3 bases and J 6 bases, leaving 19 bases between the germline ends. CDR3 DNA sequence: TGTGCCAGCTCACCGGTCTTCGATACCGGCGGCGATACGCAGTATTTT. Translation gives CASSPVFDTGGDTQYF.

This clonotype appeared a few times. The chain carries TRBV11-1 and TRBJ2-2, with TRBD2 identical over 8 bases. The CDR3 is 21 residues long. Losses at the gene ends were 7 bases for V and 0 bases for J; bases not matched to a gene: 22. Germline V gene lookup returns CDR1 SGHAT and CDR2 FQDESV (reference sequence). The CDR3: CASTPSGSGGPIKTNTGELFF. The CDR3 DNA follows: TGTGCCAGCACTCCCTCCGGCAGCGGGGGACCTATCAAGACGAACACCGGGGAGCTGTTTTTT.

This chain connects TRBV7-2 to TRBJ2-2; D may be TRBD2 (6 bases). Germline assignment: CDR1 SGHTA and CDR2 FQGNSA. The CDR3 contains 16 residues. Trimming pared 4 bases from V and 0 bases from J, leaving 12 bases between. CDR3 loop: CASSSLLATNTGELFF. The DNA of the CDR3 is TGTGCCAGCAGCTCTCTTCTAGCGACGAACACCGGGGAGCTGTTTTTT.